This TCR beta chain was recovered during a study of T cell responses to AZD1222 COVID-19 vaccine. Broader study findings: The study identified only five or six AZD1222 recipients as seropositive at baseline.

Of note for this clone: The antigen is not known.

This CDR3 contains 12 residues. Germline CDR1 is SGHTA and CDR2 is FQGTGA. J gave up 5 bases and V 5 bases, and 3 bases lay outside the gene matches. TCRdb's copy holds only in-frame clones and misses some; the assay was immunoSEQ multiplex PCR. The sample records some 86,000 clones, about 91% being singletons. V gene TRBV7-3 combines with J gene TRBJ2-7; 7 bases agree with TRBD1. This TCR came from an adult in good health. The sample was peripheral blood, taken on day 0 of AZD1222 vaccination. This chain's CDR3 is CASSQTGNEQYF. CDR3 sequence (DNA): TGTGCCAGCAGCCAGACAGGGAACGAGCAGTACTTC.